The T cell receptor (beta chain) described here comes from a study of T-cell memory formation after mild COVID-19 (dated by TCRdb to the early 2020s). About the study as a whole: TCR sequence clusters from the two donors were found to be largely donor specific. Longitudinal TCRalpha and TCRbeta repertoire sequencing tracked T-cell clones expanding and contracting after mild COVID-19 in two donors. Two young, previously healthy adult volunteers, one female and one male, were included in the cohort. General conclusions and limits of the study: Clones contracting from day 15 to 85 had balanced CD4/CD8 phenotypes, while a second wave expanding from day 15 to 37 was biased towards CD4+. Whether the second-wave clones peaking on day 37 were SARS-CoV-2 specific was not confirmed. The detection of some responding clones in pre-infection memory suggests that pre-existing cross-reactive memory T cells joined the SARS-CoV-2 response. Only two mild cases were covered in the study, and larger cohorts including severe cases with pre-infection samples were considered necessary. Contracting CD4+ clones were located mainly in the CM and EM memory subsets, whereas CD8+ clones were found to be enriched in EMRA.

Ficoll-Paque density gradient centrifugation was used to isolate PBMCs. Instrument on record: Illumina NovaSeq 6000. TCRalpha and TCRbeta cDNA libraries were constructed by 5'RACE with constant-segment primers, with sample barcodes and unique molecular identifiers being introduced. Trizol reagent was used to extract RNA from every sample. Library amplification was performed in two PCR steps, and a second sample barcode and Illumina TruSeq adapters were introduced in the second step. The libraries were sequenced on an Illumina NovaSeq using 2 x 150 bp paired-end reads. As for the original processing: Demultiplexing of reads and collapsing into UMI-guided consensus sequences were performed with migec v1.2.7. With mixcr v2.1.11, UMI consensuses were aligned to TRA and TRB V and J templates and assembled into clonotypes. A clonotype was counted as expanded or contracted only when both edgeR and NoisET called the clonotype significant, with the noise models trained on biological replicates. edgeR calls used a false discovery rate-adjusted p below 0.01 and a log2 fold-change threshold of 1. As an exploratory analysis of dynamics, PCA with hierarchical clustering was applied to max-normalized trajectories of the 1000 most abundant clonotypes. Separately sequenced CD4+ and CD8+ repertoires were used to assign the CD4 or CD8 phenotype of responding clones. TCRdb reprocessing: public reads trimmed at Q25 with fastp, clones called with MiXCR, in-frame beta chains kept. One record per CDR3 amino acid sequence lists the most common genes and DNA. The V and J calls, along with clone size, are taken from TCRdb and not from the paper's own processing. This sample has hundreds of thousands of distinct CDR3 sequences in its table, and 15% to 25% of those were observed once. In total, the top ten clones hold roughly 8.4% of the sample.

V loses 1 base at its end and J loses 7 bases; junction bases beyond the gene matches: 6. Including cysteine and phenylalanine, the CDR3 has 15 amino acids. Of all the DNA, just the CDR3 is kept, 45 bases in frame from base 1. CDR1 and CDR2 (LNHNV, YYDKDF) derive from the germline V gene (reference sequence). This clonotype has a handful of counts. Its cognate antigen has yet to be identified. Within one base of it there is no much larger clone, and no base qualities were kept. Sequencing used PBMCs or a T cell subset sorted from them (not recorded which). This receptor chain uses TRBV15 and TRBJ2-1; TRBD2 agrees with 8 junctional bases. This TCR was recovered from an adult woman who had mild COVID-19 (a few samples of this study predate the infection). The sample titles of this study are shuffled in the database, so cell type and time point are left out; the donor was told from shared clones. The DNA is TGTGCCACCAGCAGAGCGGGAGGGCCGGGTAATGAGCAGTTCTTC. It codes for CATSRAGGPGNEQFF.